These 10 T cell receptor beta chains came from one sample sequenced in a study of tumor and adjacent non-tumor tissue in lung cancer. This sample's RNA came from whole unsorted tissue. TCRbeta libraries were built with three rounds of nested PCR, modified from ARM-PCR. Via MiXCR, TCRdb re-called the multiplex PCR reads, giving one row per CDR3 protein. The sample has about 200,000 distinct CDR3 sequences; about 76% are singletons. Sample: lung tumor tissue. The source is a man between 60 and 75 years old with non-small cell lung cancer.

The chain couples TRBV11-3 to TRBJ2-5; 7 positions match TRBD1. The CDR3 has 17 residues. Trimming cost V 2 bases and J 1 base; bases outside gene matches: 10. The V gene's germline CDR1 is SGHNT and CDR2 YENEEA. In nucleotides, the CDR3 is TGTGCCAGCAGCTTATGGTCCACCAGGGGGTCCCAAGAGACCCAGTACTTC. Protein: CASSLWSTRGSQETQYF.

With regard to this clonotype: A read error may produce the germline difference seen at one junction end. V is TRBV4-3 and J is TRBJ2-7, with D maybe TRBD1 (5 bases). This CDR3 region has 13 residues. Germline V gene sequence: CDR1 LGHNA, CDR2 YSLEER. DNA of the CDR3: TGCGCCAGCAGCCAAGATCAGGGTTACGAGCATTACTTC. Translated: CASSQDQGYEHYF.

About this clonotype itself: Possible read error: a much larger clone is one base away. As the CDR3 is not closed by the conserved phenylalanine or tryptophan, this likely results from a read error. The chain combines TRBV6-5 with TRBJ2-7; 7 nucleotides align to TRBD2. This CDR3 spans 15 amino acids. The V segment lost 6 bases and the J segment 6 bases; nucleotides outside the gene matches: 14. Germline CDR1 MNHEY, CDR2 SVGAGI. The CDR3: CASSLLPTAGVEQYL. CDR3 in DNA: TGTGCCAGCAGCTTACTCCCCACCGCGGGGGTCGAGCAGTACTTA.

As for this clonotype: At one boundary the junction diverges from the germline segment, which might be a read error. This rearrangement joins TRBV6-5 to TRBJ1-1; D unclear. Looked up from germline, CDR1 is MNHEY and CDR2 is SVGAGI. CDR3 size: 22 residues. CDR3 DNA sequence: TGTGCCAGCAGTTACTCGAGGTGGCCTCATGGTTGGGTAGTACCTATGAACACTGAAGCCTTCTTT. Protein: CASSYSRWPHGWVVPMNTEAFF.

This clonotype turned up a few times. The rearrangement uses TRBV12-3 or TRBV12-4 and TRBJ2-7; D possibly matches TRBD1 or TRBD2 (5 bases each). This CDR3 contains 12 residues. Trimming left V 7 bases short and J 6 bases short, with 13 bases between. This chain's CDR3 is CASTARGCEQYF. The CDR3 DNA is TGTGCCAGCACCGCTCGGGGCTGCGAGCAGTACTTC.

The chain carries TRBV20-1 and TRBJ1-2; TRBD1 might be the D (6 bases). V lost 1 base and J 0 bases, leaving 27 bases between the germline ends. This CDR3 contains 20 residues. CDR1 is DFQATT and CDR2 is SNEGSKA in the germline V gene (reference sequence). CDR3 DNA: TGCAGTGCTAGAGGACGAGGGGGGGTGACAGGACTATATACTAACTATGGCTACACCTTC. It yields the protein CSARGRGGVTGLYTNYGYTF.

This clonotype was detected once. A much larger clone differs from this one at a single base, so this may be a read error. V gene TRBV5-4 combines with J gene TRBJ2-7; 10 positions match TRBD1. Germline CDR1 SGHNT, CDR2 YYREEE (reference sequence). The CDR3 sequence is 15 residues long. CDR3: CACSRQTGGMGEQYF. CDR3 nucleotides: TGTGCCTGCAGTCGGCAGACAGGGGGCATGGGGGAGCAGTACTTC. The full variable domain, with the rest looked up from reference TRBV5-4 and TRBJ2-7, is ETGVTQSPTHLIKTRGQQVTLRCSSQSGHNTVSWYQQALGQGPQFIFQYYREEENGRGNFPPRFSGLQFPNYSSELNVNALELDDSALYLCACSRQTGGMGEQYFGPGTRLTVT.

On this clonotype: At one end, the junction sequence differs from germline, possibly due to a read error. The chain couples TRBV12-3 or TRBV12-4 to TRBJ1-5; D is possibly TRBD1 (5 bases). The CDR3 consists of 16 residues. This chain's CDR3 is CATSLGRGMGNQPQHF. CDR3 DNA sequence: TGTGCCACCAGTTTAGGGCGGGGCATGGGGAATCAGCCCCAGCATTTT.

Comment on this clonotype: The junction does not match germline at one end; this may be a read error. The rearrangement uses TRBV11-3 and TRBJ2-1; TRBD2 aligns across 7 bases. Germline CDR1 SGHNT, CDR2 YENEEA. The CDR3 is 17 amino acids. CDR3 loop: CASSLVGTRSGFGEHFF. CDR3 nucleotides: TGTGCCAGCAGCTTAGTAGGGACCCGTAGCGGGTTCGGTGAGCACTTCTTC.

The CDR3 loop reads CSATNLGLGETQYF. The DNA for the CDR3 is TGCAGTGCTACGAACCTGGGACTAGGAGAGACCCAGTACTTC. The chain recombines TRBV20-1 with TRBJ2-5, with TRBD2 matching 8 bases. Germline V gene lookup returns CDR1 DFQATT and CDR2 SNEGSKA (reference sequence). The V and J ends lost 4 bases and 4 bases, in that order; junction bases with no gene match: 8. This CDR3 has 14 residues.